This TCR beta chain emerged from a study of T cell clones after liver transplantation. Repertoires were generated with immunoSEQ multiplex PCR, while TCRdb's copy carries only in-frame clones and drops some. Here the sample spans roughly 100,000 clones, around four fifths being singletons. Germline V gene sequence: CDR1 KGHSH, CDR2 LQKENI. This CDR3 region has 16 residues. V was pared by 2 bases and J by 5 bases, with 18 bases between. This TCR came from a human donor who received a liver transplant. This chain uses TRBV18 with TRBJ1-1; a weak D match, TRBD1 (5 bases). The sample was CD4+ T cells from blood, taken before liver transplant. The chain's CDR3 is CASSPVGGARDTEAFF. DNA for the CDR3: TGTGCCAGCTCACCAGTGGGAGGGGCGCGAGATACTGAAGCTTTCTTT.